The 28 T cell receptor beta chains in this list originate from one sample, sequenced in a study of T cell responses to AZD1222 COVID-19 vaccine. Assay: immunoSEQ multiplex PCR; the TCRdb copy retains only in-frame clones and omits some. The sample lists 150,000 to 200,000 clones, approximately 88% occurring once. The specimen was peripheral blood, collected 28 days after the second AZD1222 dose. Source of these receptors: an adult who received the AZD1222 COVID-19 vaccine.

The chain recombines TRBV29-1 with TRBJ1-2; D is unclear. This CDR3 region has 11 residues. V lost 4 bases, J lost 3 bases, and 6 bases lay in between. CDR1 and CDR2 from the germline V gene are SQVTM and ANQGSEA. CDR3 region: CSVAYHYGYTF. The CDR3 region has the DNA TGCAGCGTTGCCTATCACTATGGCTACACCTTC.

V is TRBV5-6 and J is TRBJ1-1; D is ambiguous. From germline, CDR1 is SGHDT and CDR2 YYEEEE. Trimming cost V 1 base and J 5 bases, with 6 bases left between them. The CDR3 loop spans 12 amino acids. CDR3 region: CASSLLVTEAFF. The CDR3 DNA sequence: TGTGCCAGCAGCTTGTTGGTTACTGAAGCTTTCTTT.

Written as DNA, the CDR3 is TGTGCCAGCAGCCCAGGGGACAGGGTTCAAAAACTGTTTTTT. It translates to CASSPGDRVQKLFF. The rearrangement uses TRBV7-2 and TRBJ1-4; TRBD1 aligns across 9 bases. Germline V gene sequence: CDR1 SGHTA, CDR2 FQGNSA. The CDR3 totals 14 residues. Losses at the gene ends were 5 bases for V and 9 bases for J; bases not matched to a gene: 7.

The chain employs TRBV27 and TRBJ1-6; D unclear. Germline V lookup: CDR1 MNHEY, CDR2 SMNVEV (reference sequence). This CDR3 comprises 14 residues. The germline V and J ends were trimmed by 5 bases and 10 bases, with 15 bases remaining between them. The CDR3 reads CASSLGRTVSPLHF. CDR3 coding DNA: TGTGCCAGCAGTCTTGGACGCACAGTCTCACCCCTCCACTTT.

The chain employs TRBV20-1 and TRBJ1-2, with no clear D. The CDR3 spans 13 residues. Between the trimmed V and J ends, which lost 3 bases and 0 bases, there was a span of 8 bases. Germline V lookup: CDR1 DFQATT, CDR2 SNEGSKA (reference sequence). The CDR3 loop reads CSASSGTNYGYTF. The CDR3 DNA sequence: TGCAGTGCTAGTTCCGGAACTAACTATGGCTACACCTTC.

The chain employs TRBV29-1 and TRBJ2-1; D is unresolved. Trimming took off 6 bases at V and 4 bases at J, with 7 bases between the two ends. The CDR3 totals 11 residues. Germline V lookup: CDR1 SQVTM, CDR2 ANQGSEA. CDR3 DNA sequence: TGCAGCGTGGACGGATACAATGAGCAGTTCTTC. Amino acid sequence: CSVDGYNEQFF.

V is TRBV9 and J is TRBJ2-7; the D gene is possibly TRBD2 (5 bases). The CDR3 loop spans 14 amino acids. CDR1 SGDLS and CDR2 YYNGEE come from the germline V gene. V gave up 0 bases and J gave up 1 base, with 8 bases separating them. The CDR3 protein is CASSVGSGSYEQYF. The CDR3 DNA follows: TGTGCCAGCAGCGTAGGCTCGGGGTCCTACGAGCAGTACTTC.

The chain combines TRBV4-1 with TRBJ2-7; TRBD1 agrees at 7 bases. This CDR3 spans 15 amino acids. CDR1 and CDR2 from the germline V gene are MGHRA and YSYEKL. Unmatched junction bases numbered 8, after V lost 4 bases and J lost 2 bases. CDR3 protein: CASSLQPGQTYEQYF. The CDR3 coding sequence is TGCGCCAGCAGCCTACAACCGGGACAGACCTACGAGCAGTACTTC.

The chain couples TRBV7-9 to TRBJ1-1; a weak D match, TRBD1 (5 bases). Trimming left V 6 bases short and J 1 base short, with 18 bases between. The germline V gene has CDR1 SEHNR and CDR2 FQNEAQ (reference sequence). The CDR3 is 16 amino acids. CDR3 sequence: CASSTTSREGNTEAFF. The CDR3 DNA reads as TGTGCCAGCAGTACGACCTCCAGGGAAGGGAACACTGAAGCTTTCTTT. The full variable domain, rest sourced from reference TRBV7-9 and TRBJ1-1, is DTGVSQNPRHKITKRGQNVTFRCDPISEHNRLYWYRQTLGQGPEFLTYFQNEAQLEKSRLLSDRFSAERPKGSFSTLEIQRTEQGDSAMYLCASSTTSREGNTEAFFGQGTRLTVV.

CDR3 residues: CASGGGGHEQYF. The CDR3 bases are TGTGCCAGCGGAGGAGGGGGTCACGAGCAGTACTTC. The chain combines TRBV3-1 (or the pseudogene TRBV3-2) with TRBJ2-7; D is possibly TRBD1 or TRBD2 (6 bases each). The germline gives CDR1 LGHDT, CDR2 YNNKEL (reference sequence). The length of the CDR3 is 12 residues. Trimming pared 8 bases from V and 5 bases from J, leaving 13 bases between.

This sequence joins TRBV13 and TRBJ1-2; D remains ambiguous. The CDR3 length is 14 residues. CDR1 PRHDT and CDR2 FYEKMQ come from the germline V gene (reference sequence). The V end was cut by 3 bases, the J end by 2 bases, with 10 bases between. CDR3 amino acids: CASSFGGLNYGYTF. The CDR3 DNA follows: TGTGCCAGCAGCTTTGGAGGGCTGAACTATGGCTACACCTTC.

The V call is TRBV19, the J call TRBJ1-1; a possible D gene is TRBD1 (6 bases). V lost 4 bases and J lost 1, with 7 bases in between. Germline loops: CDR1 LNHDA, CDR2 SQIVND (reference sequence). The CDR3 totals 13 residues. CDR3 region: CASSTQGNTEAFF. The CDR3 coding sequence is TGTGCCAGTAGTACACAGGGGAACACTGAAGCTTTCTTT.

This chain uses TRBV30 with TRBJ2-7; 12 bases align to TRBD2. The CDR3 runs to 11 residues. The J segment lost 7 bases and the V segment lost 8 bases, leaving 3 bases of the junction unmatched. Germline lookup yields CDR1 GTSNPN and CDR2 SVGIG (reference sequence). CDR3 in amino acids: CARTSGGEQYF. CDR3 sequence (DNA): TGTGCCCGCACTAGCGGGGGGGAGCAGTACTTC.

The gene calls are TRBV18 and TRBJ1-5, with TRBD1 as a possible D gene (6 bases). This CDR3 contains 17 residues. The germline V gene encodes CDR1 KGHSH and CDR2 LQKENI. V dropped 6 bases and J dropped 4 bases, with 22 bases sitting between them. The CDR3 nucleotides read TGTGCCAGCTCCCTTATTGGGTCAGGGGATGGGAATCAGCCCCAGCATTTT. This translates into CASSLIGSGDGNQPQHF.

The rearrangement joins TRBV19 to TRBJ1-5, with D uncertain. The CDR3 loop spans 14 amino acids. Trimming shortened V by 7 bases and J by 0 bases, and 10 bases separated the two germline ends. Germline values: CDR1 LNHDA, CDR2 SQIVND (reference sequence). CDR3 sequence reads: CASTLRSSNQPQHF. CDR3 DNA: TGTGCCAGTACTCTTCGGAGTAGCAATCAGCCCCAGCATTTT.

The J gene is TRBJ2-2, the V gene TRBV2; D ambiguous. The CDR3 contains 14 residues. Deletions cut 6 bases from V and 0 bases from J, with 8 bases between. The V gene's germline CDR1 is SNHLY and CDR2 FYNNEI. The DNA of the CDR3 is TGTGCCAGCAGCATGTTGGCGAACACCGGGGAGCTGTTTTTT. Translating gives CASSMLANTGELFF.

This clone was observed once. This chain links TRBV27 with TRBJ1-5, with no clear D. V was clipped by 5 bases and J by 3 bases, with 11 bases between them. Germline-derived CDR1 and CDR2 are MNHEY and SMNVEV (reference sequence). The CDR3 loop spans 14 amino acids. The DNA for the CDR3 is TGTGCCAGCAGTCCCCGGGATTTCAATCAGCCCCAGCATTTT. Protein: CASSPRDFNQPQHF.

V is TRBV6-2 or TRBV6-3 and J is TRBJ2-7; 9 nucleotides agree with TRBD1. V shed 0 bases and J 3 bases; nucleotides not matched to a gene: 0. CDR3 length: 14 residues. Per germline, CDR1 MNHEY and CDR2 SVGEGT. CDR3 residues: CASSYSTGGYEQYF. In DNA form, the CDR3 reads TGTGCCAGCAGTTACTCGACAGGGGGCTACGAGCAGTACTTC.

CDR3 amino acids: CASSLGEGGGNTIYF. CDR3 in DNA: TGTGCCAGCAGCTTAGGGGAGGGTGGTGGAAACACCATATATTTT. The V call is TRBV7-2, the J call TRBJ1-3; D remains ambiguous. The germline gives CDR1 SGHTA, CDR2 FQGNSA. The CDR3 runs to 15 residues. Trimming left V 1 base short and J 3 bases short, with 10 bases between.

The rearrangement links TRBV5-1 to TRBJ1-1; the D is unclear. CDR1 SGHRS and CDR2 YFSETQ come from the germline V gene. The germline V and J ends were trimmed by 0 bases and 7 bases, with 10 bases remaining between them. The CDR3 is 13 amino acids. CDR3 amino acids: CASSLASDGEAFF. CDR3 sequence (DNA): TGCGCCAGCAGCTTGGCCTCGGACGGTGAAGCTTTCTTT.

CDR3 protein: CASSLDSLSYNEQFF. In nucleotides, the CDR3 is TGCGCCAGCAGCTTGGACAGCCTCTCCTACAATGAGCAGTTCTTC. The V gene is TRBV5-1, the J gene TRBJ2-1, with unresolved D. Trimming cost V 0 bases and J 0 bases, with 7 bases left between them. Germline CDR1 and CDR2: SGHRS and YFSETQ. The CDR3 contains 15 residues.

This clone was counted a few times. V usage is TRBV6-5 and J usage is TRBJ1-1, with D perhaps matching TRBD1 (6 bases). The CDR3 sequence is 12 residues long. V was pared by 6 bases and J by 4 bases, with 9 bases between. Per germline, CDR1 MNHEY and CDR2 SVGAGI. Here the CDR3 DNA reads TGTGCCAGCAGCCGGACAGCCACTGAAGCTTTCTTT. Its protein product is CASSRTATEAFF.

The chain recombines TRBV6-5 with TRBJ2-1; D assignment may be TRBD1 or TRBD2 (5 bases each). This CDR3 is 15 amino acids long. The germline V gene has CDR1 MNHEY and CDR2 SVGAGI. The V and J ends lost 7 bases and 0 bases respectively, with 13 bases between them. CDR3 sequence: CASTRGEGSYNEQFF. CDR3 nucleotides: TGTGCCAGCACAAGAGGGGAAGGCTCCTACAATGAGCAGTTCTTC.

The V and J genes are TRBV2 and TRBJ1-1; D is unclear. CDR1 and CDR2 (germline): SNHLY, FYNNEI. The CDR3 has 13 residues. Trimming took off 6 bases at V and 6 bases at J, with 14 bases between the two ends. The CDR3 reads CASSLDGSAEAFF. The CDR3 DNA reads as TGTGCCAGCAGCTTAGACGGAAGCGCTGAAGCTTTCTTT.

The CDR3 is CASIGVMYTEAFF. The CDR3 nucleotides are TGTGCCAGCATAGGTGTCATGTACACTGAAGCTTTCTTT. V usage is TRBV6-4 and J usage is TRBJ1-1; no reliable D call. V dropped 7 bases and J dropped 3 bases, with 12 bases sitting between them. CDR1 and CDR2 from the germline V gene are MRHNA and SNTAGT. This CDR3 is 13 amino acids long.

The chain recombines TRBV15 with TRBJ1-2; 8 nucleotides align to TRBD1. Germline V gene lookup returns CDR1 LNHNV and CDR2 YYDKDF (reference sequence). Trimming removed 0 bases from V and 6 bases from J; junction bases left unmatched: 15. The CDR3 sequence is 18 residues long. CDR3 residues: CATSRDVRTGRGWDGYTF. Here the CDR3 DNA reads TGTGCCACCAGCAGAGATGTGCGGACAGGGCGCGGTTGGGATGGCTACACCTTC.

This clone occurred once. The V gene is TRBV9, the J gene TRBJ2-7, with TRBD1 matching 8 bases. The germline V gene has CDR1 SGDLS and CDR2 YYNGEE. This CDR3 spans 14 amino acids. Trimming at V came to 4 bases and at J to 4 bases, leaving 7 bases not matched to a gene. The chain's CDR3 is CASSPRQGNYEQYF. DNA for the CDR3: TGTGCCAGCAGCCCGAGACAGGGGAATTACGAGCAGTACTTC. Looking up the rest from reference TRBV9 and TRBJ2-7 gives the full variable domain: DSGVTQTPKHLITATGQRVTLRCSPRSGDLSVYWYQQSLDQGLQFLIQYYNGEERAKGNILERFSAQQFPDLHSELNLSSLELGDSALYFCASSPRQGNYEQYFGPGTRLTVT.

The rearrangement uses TRBV6-2 or TRBV6-3 and TRBJ2-1; TRBD2 agrees at 9 bases. The germline V gene encodes CDR1 MNHEY and CDR2 SVGEGT. The length of the CDR3 is 16 residues. The junction had 7 bases not matched to a gene; V was cut back by 5 bases and J by 2 bases. The CDR3 DNA reads as TGTGCCAGCAGTGAGGCGGGGGGGCCCCCCTACAATGAGCAGTTCTTC. This codes for CASSEAGGPPYNEQFF.